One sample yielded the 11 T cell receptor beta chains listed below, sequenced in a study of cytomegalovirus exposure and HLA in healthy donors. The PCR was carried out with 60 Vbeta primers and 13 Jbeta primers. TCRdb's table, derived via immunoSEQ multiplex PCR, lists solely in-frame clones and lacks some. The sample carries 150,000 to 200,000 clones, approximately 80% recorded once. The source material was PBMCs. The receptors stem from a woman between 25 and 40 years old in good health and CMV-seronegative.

The CDR3 is CASSLVVAVSGEAFF. The DNA for the CDR3 is TGTGCCAGCAGCTTGGTGGTTGCTGTCTCAGGTGAAGCTTTCTTT. The V call is TRBV5-4, the J call TRBJ1-1; D not resolved. Trimming pared 0 bases from V and 7 bases from J, leaving 16 bases between. The germline CDR1 and CDR2 sequences are SGHNT and YYREEE (reference sequence). This CDR3 has 15 amino acids.

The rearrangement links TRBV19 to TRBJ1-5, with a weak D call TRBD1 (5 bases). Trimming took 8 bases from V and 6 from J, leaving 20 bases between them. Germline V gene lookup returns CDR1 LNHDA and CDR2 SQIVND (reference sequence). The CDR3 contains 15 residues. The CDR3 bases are TGTGCCAGTGACCCCCGAACAGGCGGAATTCAGCCCCAGCATTTT. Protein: CASDPRTGGIQPQHF.

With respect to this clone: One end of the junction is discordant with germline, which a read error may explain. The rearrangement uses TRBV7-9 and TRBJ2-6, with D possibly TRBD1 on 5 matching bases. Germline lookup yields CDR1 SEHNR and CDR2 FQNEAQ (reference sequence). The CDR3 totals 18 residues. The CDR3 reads CSSSLADRSSSGANVLTF. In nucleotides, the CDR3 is TGTTCCAGCAGCTTAGCCGACAGATCCAGCTCTGGGGCCAACGTCCTGACTTTC.

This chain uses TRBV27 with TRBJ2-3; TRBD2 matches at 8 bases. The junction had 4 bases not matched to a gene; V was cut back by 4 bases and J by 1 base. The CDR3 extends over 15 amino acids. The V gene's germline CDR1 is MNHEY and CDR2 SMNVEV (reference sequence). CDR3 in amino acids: CASSSQTSGTDTQYF. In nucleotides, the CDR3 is TGTGCCAGCAGTTCCCAGACTAGCGGCACAGATACGCAGTATTTT.

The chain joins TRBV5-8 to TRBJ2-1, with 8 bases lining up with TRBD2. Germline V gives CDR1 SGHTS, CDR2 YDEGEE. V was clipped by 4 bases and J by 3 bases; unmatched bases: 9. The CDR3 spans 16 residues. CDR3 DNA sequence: TGTGCCAGCAGCCCAAGAGACGGGAGGGACTACAATGAGCAGTTCTTC. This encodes CASSPRDGRDYNEQFF.

CDR3 sequence reads: CASSLAVSGRETQYF. CDR3 nucleotides: TGTGCCAGCAGCTTAGCAGTCAGCGGGAGGGAGACCCAGTACTTC. This rearrangement joins TRBV7-9 to TRBJ2-5, with TRBD2 identical over 9 bases. The CDR3 sequence is 15 residues long. The germline CDR1 and CDR2 sequences are SEHNR and FQNEAQ (reference sequence). Losses at the gene ends were 0 bases for V and 5 bases for J; bases not matched to a gene: 4.

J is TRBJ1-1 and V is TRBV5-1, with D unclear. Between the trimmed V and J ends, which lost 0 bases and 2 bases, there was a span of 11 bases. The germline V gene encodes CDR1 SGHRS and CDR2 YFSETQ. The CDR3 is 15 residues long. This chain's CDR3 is CASSLANTVNTEAFF. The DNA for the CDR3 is TGCGCCAGCAGCTTGGCCAATACAGTTAACACTGAAGCTTTCTTT.

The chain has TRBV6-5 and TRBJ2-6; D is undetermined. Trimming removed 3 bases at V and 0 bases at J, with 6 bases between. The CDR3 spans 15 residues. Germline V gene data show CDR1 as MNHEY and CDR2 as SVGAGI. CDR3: CASSYRSSGANVLTF. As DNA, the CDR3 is TGTGCCAGCAGTTATCGGAGCTCTGGGGCCAACGTCCTGACTTTC.

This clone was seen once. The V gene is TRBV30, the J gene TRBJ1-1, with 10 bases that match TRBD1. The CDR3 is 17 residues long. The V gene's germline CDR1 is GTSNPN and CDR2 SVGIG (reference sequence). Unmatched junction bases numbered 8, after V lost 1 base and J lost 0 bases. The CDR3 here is CAWSGDRGPGMNTEAFF. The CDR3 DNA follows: TGTGCCTGGAGTGGGGACAGGGGACCGGGGATGAACACTGAAGCTTTCTTT.

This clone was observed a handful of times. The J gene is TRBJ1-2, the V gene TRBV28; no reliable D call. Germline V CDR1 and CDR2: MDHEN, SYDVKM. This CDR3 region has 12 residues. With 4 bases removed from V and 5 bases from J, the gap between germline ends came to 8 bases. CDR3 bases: TGTGCCAGCAGTTCTTCACAGTATGGCTACACCTTC. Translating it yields CASSSSQYGYTF.

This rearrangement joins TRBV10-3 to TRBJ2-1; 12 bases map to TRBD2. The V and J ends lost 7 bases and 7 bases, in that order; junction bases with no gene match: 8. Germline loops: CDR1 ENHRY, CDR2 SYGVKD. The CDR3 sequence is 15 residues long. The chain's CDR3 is CAINLAGGPLNEQFF. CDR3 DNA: TGTGCCATCAACCTAGCGGGAGGGCCGTTAAATGAGCAGTTCTTC.